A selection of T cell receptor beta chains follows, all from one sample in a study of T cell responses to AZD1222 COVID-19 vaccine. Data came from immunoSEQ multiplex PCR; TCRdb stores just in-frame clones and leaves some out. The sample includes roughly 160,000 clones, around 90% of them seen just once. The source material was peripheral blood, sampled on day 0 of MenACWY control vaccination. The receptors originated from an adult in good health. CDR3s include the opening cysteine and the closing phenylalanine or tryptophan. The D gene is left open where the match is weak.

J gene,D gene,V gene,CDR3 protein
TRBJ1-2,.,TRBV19,CASSINRDGGYTF
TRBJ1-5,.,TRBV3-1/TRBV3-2,CASSQSRGFNQPQHF
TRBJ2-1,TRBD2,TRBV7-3,CASSLIGLAGGGDNEQFF
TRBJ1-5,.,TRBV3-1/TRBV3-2,CASSFSGQPQHF
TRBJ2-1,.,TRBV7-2,CASSLALGGYYNEQFF
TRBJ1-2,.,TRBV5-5,CASSLQGRDGYYGYTF
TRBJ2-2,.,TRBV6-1,CASSEGTGGRELFF
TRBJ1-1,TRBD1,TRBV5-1,CASSWGQGTEAFF
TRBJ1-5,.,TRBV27,CASSPSGGAGQPQHF
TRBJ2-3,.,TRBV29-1,CSVEDSGVSTDTQYF
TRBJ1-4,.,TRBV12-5,CASGTREKLFF
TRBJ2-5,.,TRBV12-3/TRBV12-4,CASMEGRETQYF
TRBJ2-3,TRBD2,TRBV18,CASSKGLAGLTDTQYF
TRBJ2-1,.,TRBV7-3,CASSLRYGNEQFF
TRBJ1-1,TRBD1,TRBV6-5,CASSGTAMNTEAFF
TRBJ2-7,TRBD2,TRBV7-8,CASSPLAGGIYEQYF
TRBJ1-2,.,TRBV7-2,CASIPTQGYGYGYTF
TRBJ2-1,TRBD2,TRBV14,CASQSRGLAGGQGEQFF
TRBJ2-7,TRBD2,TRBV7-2,CASSLRAASGSSYEQYF
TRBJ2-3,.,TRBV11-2,CASRPKGADTQYF
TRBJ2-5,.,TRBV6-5,CASRSSSRGGETQYF
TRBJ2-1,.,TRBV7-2,CASSWIHDRSYNEQFF
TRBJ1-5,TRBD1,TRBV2,CASSPDRGRQPQHF
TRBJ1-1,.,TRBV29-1,CSVCRTANTEAFF
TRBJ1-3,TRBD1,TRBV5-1,CASSLDRGKEDTIYF
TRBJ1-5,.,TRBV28,CASRGAASPQHF
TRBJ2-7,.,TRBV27,CASTPIGGAPYEQYF
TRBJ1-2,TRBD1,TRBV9,CASSVGDRAYGYTF
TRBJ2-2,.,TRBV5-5,CASSLSLRSTGELFF